Below, one TCR beta chain is given with its context. In its sample, this clone was seen once. Its cognate antigen has yet to be identified. Base quality data are lacking; no much larger clone is found one base away. This entry is derived from a study of blood T cell repertoires in COVID-19 (dated by TCRdb to 2018 to 2020). Study-wide context: Samples covering the acute and convalescent phases of COVID-19 were provided by collaborators in the United States, Italy and Spain. The material from the prospective study consisted of cDNA or gDNA derived from T cells, B-cell-depleted T cells, or PBMCs. Deeply sampled blood TCRbeta repertoires from subjects exposed to, actively infected with, or recovered from COVID-19 were included in the dataset. A freely available public database, intended as a resource for researchers studying the immune response to SARS-CoV-2, is where the repertoires were released. The samples were drawn from the first 160 participants of the ongoing ImmuneRACE study and from some 1,300 subjects provided by 6 global collaborators. Nearly every sample came with metadata listing a de-identified subject ID, COVID-19 status, age in years and sex. Where HLA class I and class II types were available, the types were taken from metadata supplied by the sample provider, not from assay-based typing.

Whole blood was collected in K2EDTA tubes by collaborating institutions according to the institutions' own protocols. For TCRbeta analysis, collaborators shipped samples in one of three forms: frozen whole blood, isolated PBMCs, or DNA extracted from either of those sample types. What the research found in general, with its limitations: The quantity of clinical and demographic metadata differed by source and by participant and was supplied without curation.

TCRbeta CDR3 regions were amplified from genomic DNA using the immunoSEQ Assay, a bias-controlled multiplex PCR. Per the authors' processing: The number of nucleated cells in each sample was estimated from the amplification of reference gene primers within the assay. To quantify the absolute abundance of each unique TCRbeta CDR3 rearrangement, sequence reads were collapsed and filtered. Productive Simpson clonality was computed per sample as the square root of Simpson's diversity index over productive rearrangements. TCRdb holds this immuneACCESS table with in-frame rearrangements only. Some clones are missing; in checked studies, unresolved V genes explain under half, and the rest has no known cause. Clone size and V and J calls were adopted from that table, with D and trimming inferred from the DNA. Present in this sample are 150,000 to 200,000 clones, 60% to 80% of which were seen just once. 26% of the sample rests with the top ten.

According to the germline V gene, CDR1 reads SQVTM and CDR2 reads ANQGSEA. Spanning cysteine to phenylalanine, the CDR3 consists of 13 amino acids. Kept here is only the CDR3 DNA, which spans 39 bases and is read in frame from base 1. At the junction V is shortened by 6 bases and J by 2 bases; bases outside the gene matches: 6. Input material: peripheral blood. The source of this sequence is an older woman with acute or convalescent COVID-19. This sequence uses TRBV29-1 and TRBJ2-5; 7 bases in between match TRBD2. The encoded CDR3 is CSVPTSSQETQYF. Read as DNA, the sequence is TGCAGCGTCCCGACTAGCTCACAAGAGACCCAGTACTTC.